This T cell receptor (beta chain) derives from a study of T cell changes during pregnancy in multiple sclerosis. The CDR3 runs 15 residues. Between the trimmed V and J ends, which lost 3 bases and 6 bases, there was a span of 14 bases. Per germline, CDR1 ENHRY and CDR2 SYGVKD. Sequencing used immunoSEQ multiplex PCR; TCRdb keeps in-frame clones, though not all of them. The sample yields about 70,000 clones, around 94% seen once. This clonotype was obtained from a female donor with multiple sclerosis, enrolled in a pregnancy study. Sequenced material: peripheral blood, taken in the third trimester of pregnancy. The chain recombines TRBV10-3 with TRBJ1-4; D not resolved. In DNA, the CDR3 is TGTGCCATCAGTGACCCCAGCGGTAGGGATGAAAAACTGTTTTTT. It yields the protein CAISDPSGRDEKLFF.